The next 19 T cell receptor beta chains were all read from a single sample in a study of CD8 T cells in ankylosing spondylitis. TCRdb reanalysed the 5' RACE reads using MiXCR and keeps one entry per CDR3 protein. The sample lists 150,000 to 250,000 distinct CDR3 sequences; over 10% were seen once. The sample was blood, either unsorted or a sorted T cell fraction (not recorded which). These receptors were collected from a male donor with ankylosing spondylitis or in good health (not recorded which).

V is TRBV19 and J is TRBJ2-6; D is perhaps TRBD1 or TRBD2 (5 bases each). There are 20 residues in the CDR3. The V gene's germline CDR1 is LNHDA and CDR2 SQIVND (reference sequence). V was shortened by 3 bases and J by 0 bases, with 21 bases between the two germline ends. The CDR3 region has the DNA TGTGCCAGTAGTATGTCAGTGAGGGACCGTACCGACTCTGGGGCCAACGTCCTGACTTTC. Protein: CASSMSVRDRTDSGANVLTF.

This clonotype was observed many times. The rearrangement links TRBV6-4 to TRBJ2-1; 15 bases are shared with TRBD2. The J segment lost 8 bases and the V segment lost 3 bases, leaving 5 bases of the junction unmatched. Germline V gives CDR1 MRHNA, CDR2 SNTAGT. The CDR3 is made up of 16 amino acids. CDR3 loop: CASSERTSGGADEQFF. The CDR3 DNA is TGTGCCAGCAGTGAAAGGACTAGCGGGGGGGCTGATGAGCAGTTCTTC.

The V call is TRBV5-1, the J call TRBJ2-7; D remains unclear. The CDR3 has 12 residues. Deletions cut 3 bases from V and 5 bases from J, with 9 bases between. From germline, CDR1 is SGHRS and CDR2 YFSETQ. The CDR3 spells CASSSETDEQYF. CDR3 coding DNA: TGCGCCAGCAGCTCGGAGACTGACGAGCAGTACTTC.

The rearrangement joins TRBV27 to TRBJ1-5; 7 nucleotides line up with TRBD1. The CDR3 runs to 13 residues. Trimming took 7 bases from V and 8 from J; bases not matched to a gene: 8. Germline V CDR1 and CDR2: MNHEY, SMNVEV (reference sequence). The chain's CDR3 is CASIHRGEEPQHF. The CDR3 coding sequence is TGTGCCAGCATCCACAGGGGCGAGGAGCCCCAGCATTTT.

The CDR3 region has the DNA TGTGCCAGCAGCCAAGATCGGGGCCTAAACACTGAAGCTTTCTTT. It translates to CASSQDRGLNTEAFF. The rearrangement uses TRBV3-1 and TRBJ1-1, with D tentatively TRBD1 (5 bases). Trimming took 0 bases from V and 2 from J, leaving 10 bases between them. This CDR3 is 15 amino acids long. Germline loops: CDR1 LGHDT, CDR2 YNNKEL (reference sequence).

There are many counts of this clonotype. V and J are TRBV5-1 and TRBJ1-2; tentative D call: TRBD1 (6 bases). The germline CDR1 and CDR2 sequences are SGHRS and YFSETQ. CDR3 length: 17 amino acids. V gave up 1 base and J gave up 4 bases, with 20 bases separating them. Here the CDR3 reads CASSLSRGVSLGYGYTF. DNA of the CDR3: TGCGCCAGCAGCTTGTCAAGGGGGGTGTCGCTAGGCTATGGCTACACCTTC. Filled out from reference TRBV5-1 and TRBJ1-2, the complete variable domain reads KAGVTQTPRYLIKTRGQQVTLSCSPISGHRSVSWYQQTPGQGLQFLFEYFSETQRNKGNFPGRFSGRQFSNSRSEMNVSTLELGDSALYLCASSLSRGVSLGYGYTFGSGTRLTVV.

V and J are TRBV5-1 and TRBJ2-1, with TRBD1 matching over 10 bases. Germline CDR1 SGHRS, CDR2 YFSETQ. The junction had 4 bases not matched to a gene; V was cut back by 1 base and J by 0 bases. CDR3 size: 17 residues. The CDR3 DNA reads TGCGCCAGCAGCTTGCAGGGACAGGGGTTCTCCTACAATGAGCAGTTCTTC. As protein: CASSLQGQGFSYNEQFF.

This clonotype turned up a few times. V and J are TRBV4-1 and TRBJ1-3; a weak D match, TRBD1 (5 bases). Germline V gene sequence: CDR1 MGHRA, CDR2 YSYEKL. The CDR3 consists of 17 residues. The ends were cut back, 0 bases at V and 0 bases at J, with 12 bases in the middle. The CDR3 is CASSQEGEPRSGNTIYF. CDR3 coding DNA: TGCGCCAGCAGCCAAGAGGGGGAACCGCGCTCTGGAAACACCATATATTTT.

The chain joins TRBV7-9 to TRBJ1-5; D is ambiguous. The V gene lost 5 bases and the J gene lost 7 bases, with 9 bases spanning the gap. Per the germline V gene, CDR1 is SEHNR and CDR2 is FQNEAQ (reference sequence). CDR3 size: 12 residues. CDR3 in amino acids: CASSPDTQPQHF. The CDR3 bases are TGTGCCAGCAGCCCCGACACACAGCCCCAGCATTTT.

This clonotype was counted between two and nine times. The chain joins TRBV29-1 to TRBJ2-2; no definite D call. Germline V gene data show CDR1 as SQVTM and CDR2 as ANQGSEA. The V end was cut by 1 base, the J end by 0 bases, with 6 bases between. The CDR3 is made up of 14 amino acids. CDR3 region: CSVEGGPNTGELFF. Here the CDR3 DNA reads TGCAGCGTTGAAGGCGGACCGAACACCGGGGAGCTGTTTTTT.

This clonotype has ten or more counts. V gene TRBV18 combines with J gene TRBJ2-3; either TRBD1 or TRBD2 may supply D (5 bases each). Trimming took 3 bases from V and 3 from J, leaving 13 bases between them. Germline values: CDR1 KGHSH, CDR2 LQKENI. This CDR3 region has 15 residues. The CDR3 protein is CASSPASGSTDTQYF. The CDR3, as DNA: TGTGCCAGCTCACCGGCCTCAGGGAGTACAGATACGCAGTATTTT.

In nucleotides, the CDR3 is TGTGCCAGCGAGCAGGGAATTTTAGCTTTCTTT. It is translated as CASEQGILAFF. The chain employs TRBV7-9 and TRBJ1-1; weak D call: TRBD1 (5 bases). The CDR3 spans 11 residues. Trimming stripped 8 bases from V and 10 bases from J, with 14 bases between. Germline V lookup: CDR1 SEHNR, CDR2 FQNEAQ (reference sequence).

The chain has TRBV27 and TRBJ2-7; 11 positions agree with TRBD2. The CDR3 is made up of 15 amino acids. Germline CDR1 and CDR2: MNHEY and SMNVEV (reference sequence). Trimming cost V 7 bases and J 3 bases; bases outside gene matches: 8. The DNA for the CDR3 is TGTGCCAGCAAACAACTAGCGGGGGATTTCTACGAGCAGTACTTC. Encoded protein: CASKQLAGDFYEQYF.

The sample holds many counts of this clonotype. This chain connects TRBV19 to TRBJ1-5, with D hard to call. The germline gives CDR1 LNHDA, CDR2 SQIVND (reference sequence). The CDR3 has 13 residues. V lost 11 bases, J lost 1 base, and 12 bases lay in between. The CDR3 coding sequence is TGTGCCTCCCGGATGGGGAGCAATCAGCCCCAGCATTTT. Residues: CASRMGSNQPQHF.

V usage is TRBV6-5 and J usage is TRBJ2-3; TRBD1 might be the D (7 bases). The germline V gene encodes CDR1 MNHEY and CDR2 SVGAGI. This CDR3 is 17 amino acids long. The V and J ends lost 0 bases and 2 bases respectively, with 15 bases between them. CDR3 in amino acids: CASSYSARGTFTDTQYF. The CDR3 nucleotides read TGTGCCAGCAGTTACTCTGCCAGGGGGACTTTCACAGATACGCAGTATTTT.

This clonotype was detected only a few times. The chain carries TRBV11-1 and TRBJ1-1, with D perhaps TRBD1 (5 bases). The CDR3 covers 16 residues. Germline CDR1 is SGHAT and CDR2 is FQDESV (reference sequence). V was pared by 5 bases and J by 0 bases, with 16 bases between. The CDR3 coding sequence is TGTGCCAGCAGCCCTCAGTGGGGGGGGATGAACACTGAAGCTTTCTTT. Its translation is CASSPQWGGMNTEAFF.

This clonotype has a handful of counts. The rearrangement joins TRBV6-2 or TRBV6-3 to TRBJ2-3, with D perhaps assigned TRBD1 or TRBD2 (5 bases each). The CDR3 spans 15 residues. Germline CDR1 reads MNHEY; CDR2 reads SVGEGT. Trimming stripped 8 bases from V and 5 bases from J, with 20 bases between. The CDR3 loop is CASSPPGAGGDTQYF. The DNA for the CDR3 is TGTGCCAGCTCCCCCCCTGGGGCTGGGGGAGATACGCAGTATTTT.

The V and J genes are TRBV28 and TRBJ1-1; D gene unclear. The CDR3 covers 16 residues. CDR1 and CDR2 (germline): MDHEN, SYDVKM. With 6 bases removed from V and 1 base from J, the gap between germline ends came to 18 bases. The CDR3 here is CASRPTAAEWNTEAFF. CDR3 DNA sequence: TGTGCCAGCAGACCCACAGCCGCGGAATGGAACACTGAAGCTTTCTTT.

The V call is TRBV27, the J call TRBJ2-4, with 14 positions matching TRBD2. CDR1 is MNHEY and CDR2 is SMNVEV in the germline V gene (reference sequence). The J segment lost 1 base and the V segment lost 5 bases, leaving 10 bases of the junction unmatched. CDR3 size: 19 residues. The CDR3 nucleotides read TGTGCCAGCAGTCCGGGACTAGCGGGAGAAGAGGCGGCCAAAAACATTCAGTACTTC. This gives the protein CASSPGLAGEEAAKNIQYF.